This TCR beta chain was sequenced during a study of T cell repertoires in cytomegalovirus infection. TCRdb itself ran the reads through MiXCR, one entry per CDR3 protein. The sample carries fewer than 200,000 distinct CDR3 sequences, approximately 15% recorded once. This clonotype was observed a few times. This receptor was identified in a human donor in good health (CMV status not recorded). Some clones in this sample may be carry-over from other donors' samples. Sequenced material: PBMCs.

The CDR3 reads CASSRQGPSNQPQHF. DNA of the CDR3: TGTGCCAGCAGTCGACAGGGGCCTAGCAATCAGCCCCAGCATTTT. This sequence joins TRBV2 and TRBJ1-5, with 8 bases lining up with TRBD1. Germline V CDR1 and CDR2: SNHLY, FYNNEI. CDR3 length: 15 amino acids. Losses at the gene ends were 5 bases for V and 0 bases for J; bases not matched to a gene: 3.